Sequencing of this T cell receptor (beta chain) was carried out in a study of shared clonotypes between healthy human individuals. Study-level information: Per donor, three plates held CD4 naive cells, three held CD4 memory, two held CD8 naive and one held CD8 memory.

Using immunoSEQ multiplex PCR, the repertoire was profiled, and TCRdb retains in-frame clones only, with some absent. The sample yields 1,100,000 or so clones, around 82% seen once. The CDR3 is 15 residues long. V dropped 1 base and J dropped 5 bases, with 12 bases sitting between them. Germline V gene lookup returns CDR1 LNHDA and CDR2 SQIVND (reference sequence). The sequencing input was memory CD4+ T cells from PBMCs. Subset given: CD45RA-negative fraction. V is TRBV19 and J is TRBJ2-1; the D is unclear. The TCR comes from a man aged 18 to 29 in good health. Some clones in this sample may be carry-over from other donors' samples. CDR3 sequence: CASSIVRQAHNEQFF. CDR3 sequence (DNA): TGTGCCAGTAGTATAGTTCGGCAGGCACACAATGAGCAGTTCTTC. The full variable domain, rest sourced from reference TRBV19 and TRBJ2-1, is DGGITQSPKYLFRKEGQNVTLSCEQNLNHDAMYWYRQDPGQGLRLIYYSQIVNDFQKGDIAEGYSVSREKKESFPLTVTSAQKNPTAFYLCASSIVRQAHNEQFFGPGTRLTVL.